This note documents a single T cell receptor (beta chain) sequence. What it recognizes is unknown. Using immunoSEQ multiplex PCR, the repertoire was profiled, and TCRdb retains in-frame clones only, with some absent. This table has 90,000 to 150,000 clones, roughly 96% appearing once. The source of the sample is a study of graft-versus-host responses after intestinal transplantation. For the study at large: Transplant recipients had multivisceral, liver-intestinal, or isolated intestinal grafts. The whole recipient group had anti-thymocyte globulin induction followed by tacrolimus and steroids for two to three years.

Sequenced here: unstimulated CD8+ T cells sorted from spleen or lymph node cells, sampled before intestinal transplant. The receptor's source is a human donor who received an intestinal transplant.

DNA for the CDR3: TGTGCCAGCAGTCCTAGGATGGGCAATCAGCCCCAGCATTTT. Amino acids: CASSPRMGNQPQHF. The gene calls are TRBV27 and TRBJ1-5; D remains unclear. The germline V and J ends were trimmed by 5 bases and 2 bases, with 10 bases remaining between them. This CDR3 region has 14 residues. CDR1 MNHEY and CDR2 SMNVEV come from the germline V gene (reference sequence).